The 15 T cell receptor beta chains below were found in one sample sequenced in a study of cytomegalovirus exposure and HLA in healthy donors. Primers for the PCR totalled 60 Vbeta and 13 Jbeta. Profiled with immunoSEQ multiplex PCR; TCRdb holds only in-frame clones, not every one. In all, the sample yields about 120,000 clones. The specimen was PBMCs. The receptors derive from a man aged 18 to 30 in good health and CMV-seronegative.

This chain connects TRBV7-2 to TRBJ2-7, with D perhaps matching TRBD2 (5 bases). V was shortened by 5 bases and J by 4 bases, with 12 bases between the two germline ends. The germline CDR1 and CDR2 sequences are SGHTA and FQGNSA. This CDR3 has 13 residues. The chain's CDR3 is CASSVRADYEQYF. In nucleotides, the CDR3 is TGTGCCAGCAGCGTAAGAGCGGATTACGAGCAGTACTTC.

The CDR3 loop reads CASSELLGQGATDTQYF. The CDR3 DNA is TGCGCCAGCAGTGAATTATTGGGTCAGGGGGCAACAGATACGCAGTATTTT. V usage is TRBV10-2 and J usage is TRBJ2-3; 8 positions agree with TRBD1. This CDR3 has 17 residues. Germline V gene data show CDR1 as WSHSY and CDR2 as SAAADI. Germline trimming cut 3 bases from V and 3 bases from J; bases unmatched to any gene: 11.

The chain links TRBV7-2 to TRBJ1-4, with unresolved D. Trimming took 1 base from V and 4 from J, leaving 4 bases between them. Looked up from germline, CDR1 is SGHTA and CDR2 is FQGNSA. The CDR3 runs 13 residues. DNA for the CDR3: TGTGCCAGCAGCTTAGTCTATAATGAAAAACTGTTTTTT. Translation gives CASSLVYNEKLFF.

The rearrangement links TRBV5-5 to TRBJ1-4; 8 bases agree with TRBD1. The CDR3 totals 13 residues. In germline, CDR1 is SGHKS, CDR2 YYEKEE (reference sequence). J was trimmed by 6 bases and V by 4 bases; bases with no gene match: 2. The DNA for the CDR3 is TGTGCCAGCAGCACAGGGGGGGATGAAAAACTGTTTTTT. Amino acid sequence: CASSTGGDEKLFF.

The chain has TRBV4-3 and TRBJ2-1, with 11 bases identical to TRBD1. The CDR3 is 19 residues long. Germline V gene lookup returns CDR1 LGHNA and CDR2 YSLEER. J lost 10 bases, V lost 3 bases, and 20 bases had no gene match. The CDR3 DNA is TGCGCCAGCAGCCATTTCCGGACAGGGGGCGCGGTTGCCATGGGGGAGCAGTTCTTC. Protein sequence: CASSHFRTGGAVAMGEQFF.

This chain links TRBV6-6 with TRBJ2-7; 13 nucleotides line up with TRBD2. CDR3 length: 16 amino acids. Germline CDR1 reads MNHNY; CDR2 reads SVGAGI (reference sequence). The J segment lost 6 bases and the V segment lost 5 bases, leaving 10 bases of the junction unmatched. This CDR3 is CASSQEGLAGDREQYF. The CDR3 DNA reads as TGTGCCAGCAGTCAAGAAGGACTAGCGGGAGATCGCGAGCAGTACTTC.

This chain connects TRBV5-4 to TRBJ1-1, with D possibly matching TRBD1 (5 bases). This CDR3 is 15 amino acids long. V shed 5 bases and J shed 0 bases, with 14 bases lying between them. Germline CDR1 and CDR2: SGHNT and YYREEE (reference sequence). CDR3 loop: CASSTRWGMNTEAFF. CDR3 bases: TGTGCCAGCAGTACCCGGTGGGGCATGAACACTGAAGCTTTCTTT.

The V call is TRBV6-5, the J call TRBJ1-5; TRBD1 matches at 7 bases. The CDR3 consists of 14 residues. The germline gives CDR1 MNHEY, CDR2 SVGAGI. The V gene end was trimmed by 5 bases and the J gene end by 6 bases; junction bases not matched to a gene: 7. The DNA for the CDR3 is TGTGCCAGCAGTGTGTGGCAGGGGGGTCAGCCCCAGCATTTT. Protein product: CASSVWQGGQPQHF.

DNA of the CDR3: TGTGCCAGCAGCTTAGGGAGGGCTCAACGGTTTTCGGCTTTCTTT. Amino acids: CASSLGRAQRFSAFF. The genes are TRBV7-2 and TRBJ1-1; D not resolved. V lost 1 base to trimming and J lost 11 bases, with 20 bases between them. The CDR3 contains 15 residues. Germline CDR1 SGHTA, CDR2 FQGNSA.

The DNA of the CDR3 is TGTGCCAGCAGCGCCGACAGGGGAGGCGAGCAGTACTTC. This codes for CASSADRGGEQYF. The chain joins TRBV9 to TRBJ2-7; 8 nucleotides line up with TRBD1. Losses at the gene ends were 3 bases for V and 6 bases for J; bases not matched to a gene: 5. Germline loops: CDR1 SGDLS, CDR2 YYNGEE. CDR3 length: 13 amino acids.

The CDR3 DNA is TGTGCCAGCAGTGATGGGCTAGCGGGGGACTTCTCTGGGGCCAACGTCCTGACTTTC. The encoded protein is CASSDGLAGDFSGANVLTF. The rearrangement links TRBV6-4 to TRBJ2-6; TRBD2 matches at 10 bases. The germline CDR1 and CDR2 sequences are MRHNA and SNTAGT. The CDR3 consists of 19 residues. The junction had 8 bases not matched to a gene; V was cut back by 3 bases and J by 0 bases.

The genes are TRBV29-1 and TRBJ2-7; TRBD1 is a possible D gene (6 bases). The CDR3 has 14 amino acids. Germline assignment: CDR1 SQVTM and CDR2 ANQGSEA. Deletions cut 7 bases from V and 2 bases from J, with 18 bases between. The CDR3 region is CSAEGGQGTYEQYF. The CDR3 DNA sequence: TGCAGCGCCGAGGGCGGCCAGGGGACCTACGAGCAGTACTTC.

This chain links TRBV19 with TRBJ2-3; D remains ambiguous. Trimming removed 6 bases at V and 2 bases at J, with 9 bases between. The CDR3 consists of 13 residues. Germline-derived CDR1 and CDR2 are LNHDA and SQIVND (reference sequence). CDR3 sequence: CASRWSLTDTQYF. The CDR3 DNA sequence: TGTGCCAGTAGATGGAGTCTCACAGATACGCAGTATTTT.

This sequence joins TRBV29-1 and TRBJ2-5, with unresolved D. V was shortened by 4 bases and J by 5 bases, with 14 bases between the two germline ends. The germline gives CDR1 SQVTM, CDR2 ANQGSEA. This CDR3 has 13 residues. CDR3 bases: TGCAGCGTTGGAGGTGCACCTCCGGAGACCCAGTACTTC. It yields the protein CSVGGAPPETQYF.

V is TRBV18 and J is TRBJ2-7; TRBD2 aligns across 8 bases. The junction had 10 bases not matched to a gene; V was cut back by 4 bases and J by 5 bases. There are 15 residues in the CDR3. Germline CDR1 KGHSH, CDR2 LQKENI. In DNA form, the CDR3 reads TGTGCCAGCTCACGACCGGGACTAGGAGCAGACGAGCAGTACTTC. Its protein product is CASSRPGLGADEQYF.